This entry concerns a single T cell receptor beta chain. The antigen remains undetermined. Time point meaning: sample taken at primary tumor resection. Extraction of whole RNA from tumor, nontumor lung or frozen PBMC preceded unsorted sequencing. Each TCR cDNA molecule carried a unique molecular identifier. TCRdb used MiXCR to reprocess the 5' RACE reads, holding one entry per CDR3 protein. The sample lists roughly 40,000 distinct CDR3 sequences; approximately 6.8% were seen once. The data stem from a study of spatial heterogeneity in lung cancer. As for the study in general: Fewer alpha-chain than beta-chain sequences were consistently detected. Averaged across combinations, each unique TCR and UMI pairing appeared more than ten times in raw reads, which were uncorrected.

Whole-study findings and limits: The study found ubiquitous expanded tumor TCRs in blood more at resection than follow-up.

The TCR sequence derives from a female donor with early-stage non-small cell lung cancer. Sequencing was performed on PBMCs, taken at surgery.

This CDR3 reads CASSPGQRSELFF. For the CDR3, the DNA is TGTGCCAGCAGTCCGGGACAGAGGTCGGAACTGTTTTTT. The J gene is TRBJ1-4, the V gene TRBV12-3 or TRBV12-4; 7 positions match TRBD1. This CDR3 is built from 13 residues. V shed 5 bases, J shed 12 bases, and the junction held 9 bases outside the gene matches.